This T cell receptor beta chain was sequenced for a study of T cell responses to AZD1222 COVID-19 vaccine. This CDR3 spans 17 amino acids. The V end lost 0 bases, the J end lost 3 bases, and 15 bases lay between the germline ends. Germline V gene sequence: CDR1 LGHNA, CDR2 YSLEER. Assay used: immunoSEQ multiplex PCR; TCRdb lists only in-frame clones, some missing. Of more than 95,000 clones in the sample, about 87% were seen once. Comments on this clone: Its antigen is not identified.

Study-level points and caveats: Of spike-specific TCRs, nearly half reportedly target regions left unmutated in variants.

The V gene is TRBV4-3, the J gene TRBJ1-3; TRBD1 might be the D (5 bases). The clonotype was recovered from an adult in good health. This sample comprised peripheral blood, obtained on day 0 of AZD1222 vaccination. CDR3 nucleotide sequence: TGCGCCAGCAGCCAAGATGCCCGCAGGGATAGTGGAAACACCATATATTTT. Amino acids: CASSQDARRDSGNTIYF.